This is a list of T cell receptor beta chains from one sample in a study of T cell clonotyping in hematopoietic cell transplantation. Here immunoSEQ multiplex PCR was the method, and the copy in TCRdb shows in-frame clones only, minus some. The top ten clones hold around 13% of a sample with 9,500 to 14,000 clones, roughly 90% of them seen once. Material: peripheral blood mononuclear cells, obtained before stem cell transplant. These receptors originate from a middle-aged woman with acute myeloid leukemia. Some clones in this sample may be carry-over from other donors' samples. Each CDR3 is given with its conserved first and last residue. The D gene is left open where the match is weak. Rows give clone size only sometimes, using once, few, many, or a class for an expanded clone.

d_call j_call v_call clone_size cdr3_nt cdr3_aa
. TRBJ2-1 TRBV5-1 . TGCGCCAGCAGATCGGGACGGGATCACAATGAGCAGTTCTTC CASRSGRDHNEQFF
TRBD1 TRBJ2-7 TRBV5-6 . TGTGCCAGCAGCGGGACCGGGACAGGGTCAGACTACGAGCAGTACTTC CASSGTGTGSDYEQYF
. TRBJ1-1 TRBV9 . TGTGCCAGCAGCGTAGGGACATTGGGGAACACTGAAGCTTTCTTT CASSVGTLGNTEAFF
. TRBJ1-2 TRBV25-1 . TGTGCCAGCAGTGCCAGCTTCTATGGCTACACCTTC CASSASFYGYTF
. TRBJ2-7 TRBV5-1 . TGCGCCAGCAGCTTGGTTCAGACACCCTACGAGCAGTACTTC CASSLVQTPYEQYF
TRBD1 TRBJ1-6 TRBV9 . TGTGCCAGCAGCACTCGGACAGGGGATTTAGCACCCCTCCACTTT CASSTRTGDLAPLHF
. TRBJ1-3 TRBV2 . TGTGCCAGCAGTCCAAGGGTGTCTGGAAACACCATATATTTT CASSPRVSGNTIYF
. TRBJ2-7 TRBV14 . TGTGCCAGCAGCCCCCGGACAGCCACCGGAGAGCAGTACTTC CASSPRTATGEQYF
. TRBJ2-1 TRBV28 . TGTGCCAGCAGGATGACAGTAAACTCCTACAATGAGCAGTTCTTC CASRMTVNSYNEQFF
TRBD1 TRBJ2-5 TRBV29-1 once TGCAGCGTTGAAGTCCCGGGACAGGTAGAGACCCAGTACTTC CSVEVPGQVETQYF
. TRBJ2-7 TRBV11-2 . TGTGCCAGCAGCCCAGGAGGAGGCTCCTACGAGCAGTACTTC CASSPGGGSYEQYF
. TRBJ1-3 TRBV7-2 once TGTGCCAGCAGCTTTGGAAACACCATATATTTT CASSFGNTIYF
. TRBJ2-7 TRBV5-1 . TGCGCCAGCAGCCGGGTCCGGGGCGATCTTCAGTACTTC CASSRVRGDLQYF
. TRBJ1-5 TRBV5-6 . TGTGCCAGCAGCTTTACTGGGAGCAATCAGCCCCAGCATTTT CASSFTGSNQPQHF
. TRBJ2-6 TRBV2 . TGTGCCAGCAGTGAACGTGAGACTGGGGCCAACGTCCTGACTTTC CASSERETGANVLTF
. TRBJ2-5 TRBV5-4 . TGTGCCAGCAGCCCCGGGAGTGAAATAACCCAGTACTTC CASSPGSEITQYF
. TRBJ2-7 TRBV27 . TGTGCCAGCAGGGGGTTAGGGGCAAACTCCTACGAGCAGTACTTC CASRGLGANSYEQYF
TRBD1 TRBJ1-2 TRBV19 . TGTGCCAGTAGTATAGATTCGGGGACAGGTTATGGCTACACCTTC CASSIDSGTGYGYTF
. TRBJ2-2 TRBV7-7 . TGTGCCAGCAGCTTGGACGGAGCGAACACCGGGGAGCTGTTTTTT CASSLDGANTGELFF
. TRBJ2-7 TRBV19 . TGTGCCACTTCCGAAGCCTACGAGCAGTACTTC CATSEAYEQYF
. TRBJ2-7 TRBV4-3 . TGCGCCAGCAGCCAAGAGTGGGACGACGGACTCTACGAGCAGTACTTC CASSQEWDDGLYEQYF
. TRBJ2-2 TRBV27 . TGTGCCAGCAGTTTATTAACTCCTACAGGACTGAACACCGGGGAGCTGTTTTTT CASSLLTPTGLNTGELFF